This TCR beta chain emerged from a study of cytomegalovirus exposure and HLA in healthy donors (dated by TCRdb to 2017 to 2019). General notes on the study: In an earlier analysis of approximately 500 of the donors, 276 Gb of sequence data and 117 million unique TCR beta sequences from about 179 million T cells were reported. Roughly 5 DR-DQ haplotypes were handled as single units for association and clustering because linkage in the cohort was strong. Among some 410 genotyped donors of the cohort, an average of approximately 230,000 unique TCR beta nucleotide sequences were sequenced per donor, roughly a sixth of them non-productive. An early release covering roughly 600 HLA-typed donors comprised about 300 gigabases of sequencing data and about 90 million unique TCR sequences. Every repertoire in the discovery cohort had been generated on one and the same sequencing platform. Using immunosequencing, the study profiled T cell repertoires from about 620 subjects and related those repertoires to cytomegalovirus serostatus. The study was designed to test whether signatures of past pathogen exposure could be identified by cataloging public T cell receptors. High-throughput TCR immunosequencing, statistical association of individual TCRs with disease status, and machine learning were combined to predict cytomegalovirus infection status. The number of typed donors differed by locus: roughly 620-640 for A, B, C, DRB1 and DQB1; about 520 for DQA1; around 610 for DPA1; and roughly 490 for DPB1. An earlier analysis of approximately 640 of the donors applied high-throughput TCR beta sequencing to assess whether each TCR beta V gene segment acted as functional or pseudogenic. Donor age, sex, ethnicity and CMV serostatus were collected together with the repertoire data. A later analysis re-examined previously published TCR beta repertoires from 500 to 700 donors and added high-resolution HLA genotyping to investigate patterns of TCR occurrence. Class I and class II HLA loci were covered by the typing at four-digit resolution. In addition to the first cohort of roughly 700 subjects, a separate validation cohort of approximately 110 different subjects was used. Rather than drawing on any new phenotypic data, the later analysis identified candidate immune exposures from TCR beta sequences and the way those sequences occurred across donors. Of the roughly 410 genotyped donors, approximately 80% were placed in the genetic ancestry cluster associated with self-reported Caucasian donors. In a later genetic analysis, genome-wide SNP genotypes for about 55% of the 666 donors were used, and that subset was treated as a discovery cohort.

Details on this clone: The antigen this receptor binds is unknown. Base quality data are lacking; no much larger clone is found one base away.

What the study reported, not specific to this receptor: Most TCR sequences were seen in very few donors, while some public TCRs were found in many individuals. Correlated functional status among segregating V segments might reflect linkage disequilibrium, but an unknown experimental factor could not be ruled out. Most CMV-associated TCR beta chains appeared to be HLA-restricted in a later analysis, and the HLA associations seemed to be driven largely by CMV exposure. According to the authors, the approach could potentially be generalized to other disease states and immunological phenotypes. A cluster of highly shared sequence variants was judged likely to represent a technical artifact of the sequencing pipeline. A later analysis reported that several top co-occurrence clusters appeared linked to parvovirus B19, influenza, CMV and Epstein-Barr virus. A later analysis found that HLA-associated TCR beta chains were more clonally expanded and had lower generation probabilities than equally common non-associated chains. In a later analysis, TCR association rates were found to vary across HLA loci, with the most associated TCRs seen for DRB1 alleles and the fewest for HLA-C alleles. HLA typing was unavailable for some donors at each locus, so association tests used only the typed subset. Approximately 18 rarely observed V segments, including chromosome 9 orphons, were excluded from the earlier analysis of some 590 of the donors because counts were too low. In an earlier analysis of approximately 590 of the donors, most TCR beta V segments appeared in productive rearrangements about 87% or about 30% of the time, broadly matching IMGT annotations. In vitro tests confirmed that a few of the cytomegalovirus-associated TCR beta chains recognize cytomegalovirus antigens. In a later genetic analysis, a missense DCLRE1C variant was associated with V-gene and J-gene trimming of TCR beta chains, and the association was replicated in an independent cohort. In the study, approximately 160 TCR beta chains were listed as associated with cytomegalovirus. A further reported finding was that TCR beta sequences accurately predicted the HLA-A and HLA-B alleles for most subjects in the first cohort. CMV serostatus was the only immune exposure information available for the cohort. In a later analysis, around 17,000 TCR beta sequences were associated with specific HLA alleles at a false discovery rate of 0.05. Sequencing depth was assumed to be roughly uniform across donors in the presence/absence analyses, though that assumption may not hold. Compared with the approximately 720-donor mean, donors in an Asian-associated ancestry cluster had fewer N-insertions in productive TCRs, according to a later genetic analysis. When HLA alleles, especially DR and DQ, strongly co-occurred, attributing TCR associations to individual alleles was difficult. In both the original and validation cohorts, the classifier was reported to diagnose cytomegalovirus status with high specificity and sensitivity. In this cohort, only TCR beta chains were sequenced, and detectable features were limited by the absence of alpha or paired-chain data. The 87-base-pair reads could not distinguish some IMGT-functional V segments, including TRBV6-2 and TRBV6-3, so those segments were excluded.

The cohort was made up of several hundred healthy bone marrow donors. Cohort members were all nominally healthy when sampled, although unrecorded immune exposures were likely present. The donor tested CMV seropositive and was one of the 289 seropositive cohort members. A peripheral blood sample was provided by each donor, and peripheral blood mononuclear cells were used for TCR beta sequencing. Genomic DNA extraction from the blood cell samples was performed with the Qiagen DNeasy Blood Extraction Kit. V trim: 9 bases; J trim: 0 bases; unmatched bases: 9. The CDR3 holds 16 amino acids from the cysteine to the phenylalanine. The kept DNA is CDR3 alone, 48 bases in frame from the first base. CDR1 and CDR2, per the germline V gene (reference sequence), are MNHNY and SVGAGI. The library was built by means of the immunoSEQ multiplex PCR assay. For the multiplex PCR, a mixture combining 60 forward primers for TCR Vbeta segments and 13 reverse primers for TCR Jbeta segments was used. The CDR3 region of rearranged TCR beta genes was amplified from genomic DNA by a multiplex PCR assay. On the Illumina HiSeq System, the amplified TCR beta libraries were sequenced as 87-base-pair reads. From the authors' description of their analysis: A later analysis counted about 80 million unique TCR beta chains across the 550 to 700 repertoires, and 9 million to 14 million of these chains were shared by at least two donors. Raw reads were error-corrected and collapsed into unique sequences with a nearest-neighbor algorithm that merged closely related sequences to remove PCR and sequencing errors. To assign V, D and J gene segments, CDR3 sequences were aligned to IMGT reference sequences. Each retained sequence needed at least a six-nucleotide match to both a V gene segment and a J gene segment. Rearrangements were called productive when the CDR3 lacked stop codons and stayed in frame with V and J; all others were non-productive. Following IMGT convention, CDR3 was defined as the stretch from the second conserved V-encoded cysteine up to the conserved J-encoded phenylalanine. The earlier analysis of about 560 of the donors excluded any sequence lacking an unambiguous match to a single V gene segment. In an earlier analysis of about 590 of the donors, a V segment was called functional when productive rearrangements were above 56.7%, and segregating when the standard deviation between donors exceeded 5%. A statistical classification framework was developed to diagnose cytomegalovirus status using the catalog of TCR beta chain sequences. V and J gene assignment, in a later analysis, came from comparing TCR nucleotide sequences with IMGT/GENE-DB human TR gene sequences. A later analysis assigned CDR3 sequences and most-parsimonious VDJ recombination scenarios with the TCRdist pipeline. In a later analysis, every TCR beta chain was defined by the combination of its CDR3 amino acid sequence and its V-gene family, and reads without a unique V-gene family were dropped. A later analysis removed nearly 600 highly shared, low-generation-probability nucleotide sequences to deal with suspected cross-contamination and a sequencing artifact. In a later analysis, a clonal expansion index was calculated for each public chain from normalized within-repertoire ranks of inferred template counts. A later analysis computed generation probabilities with a VDJ recombination model fitted to out-of-frame rearrangements, and checked the results against IGoR. In a later analysis, TCR-TCR, TCR-HLA and TCR-CMV co-occurrence was scored with hypergeometric tests, and a repertoire-size bias correction was applied to TCR pairs. In a later analysis, false discovery rates were estimated by permuting HLA or CMV assignments 20 times. A later analysis grouped co-occurring TCRs with DBSCAN, adding TCRdist sequence similarity when clustering within HLA-allele-positive subsets. Repertoires with fewer than 30,000 or more than 120,000 public chains, plus five repertoires with anomalous nucleotide sharing, were excluded from co-occurrence clustering. TCRdb obtained this table from immuneACCESS and retained in-frame rearrangements with V and J assigned. These tables miss some clones; where compared with another copy, unresolved V genes account for less than half of the shortfall, and the remainder is unexplained. That table gives V, J and clone size, and the DNA gave D and trimming. The sample contains 100,000 to 150,000 clones, roughly four fifths of them found a single time. Less than 15% of the sample goes to the ten largest clones.

The sample comprised PBMCs. The chain was built from TRBV6-6 and TRBJ2-2; 8 bases in between match TRBD2. The sequence was collected from a woman aged 55-75 years in good health and CMV-seropositive. CDR3 loop: CARGPQRETNTGELFF. The bases read TGTGCCAGGGGGCCCCAGCGGGAGACGAACACCGGGGAGCTGTTTTTT.